The 4 T cell receptor beta chains listed next were all sequenced from one sample in a study of blood T cell repertoires in COVID-19. TCRdb's table, derived via immunoSEQ multiplex PCR, lists solely in-frame clones and lacks some. The sample includes approximately 230,000 clones, around 88% seen only once; the top ten take around 5.4%. The source material was peripheral blood. The receptors come from a man at least 80 years old with acute or convalescent COVID-19.

V and J are TRBV28 and TRBJ1-1, with D maybe TRBD1 (5 bases). V was trimmed by 5 bases and J by 0 bases, leaving 13 bases between them. This CDR3 contains 15 residues. The germline CDR1 and CDR2 sequences are MDHEN and SYDVKM. CDR3 in DNA: TGTGCCAGCAGTCCCCTTGGGGGGATGAACACTGAAGCTTTCTTT. Its protein is CASSPLGGMNTEAFF.

V usage is TRBV6-6 and J usage is TRBJ2-3; 8 nucleotides align to TRBD2. CDR3 length equals 16 residues. The trim removed 4 bases at V and 2 bases at J, leaving 8 bases unmatched. Germline V gene data show CDR1 as MNHNY and CDR2 as SVGAGI (reference sequence). CDR3 in amino acids: CASSSGRGGYTDTQYF. CDR3 coding DNA: TGTGCCAGCAGTTCCGGGAGGGGTGGTTACACAGATACGCAGTATTTT.

Worth noting for this clone: Additional DNA sequences in this sample encode the identical CDR3. The chain recombines TRBV5-1 with TRBJ1-6, with 9 bases matching TRBD1. The V gene end was trimmed by 5 bases and the J gene end by 7 bases; junction bases not matched to a gene: 4. Germline V lookup: CDR1 SGHRS, CDR2 YFSETQ. This CDR3 is 14 amino acids long. CDR3 DNA: TGCGCCAGCAGTCCCGGGACAGGGAATTCACCCCTCCACTTT. It encodes CASSPGTGNSPLHF.

The rearrangement uses TRBV2 and TRBJ1-1; D is uncertain. Germline CDR1 is SNHLY and CDR2 is FYNNEI. Trimming pared 5 bases from V and 1 base from J, leaving 8 bases between. CDR3 length: 13 residues. CDR3 sequence: CASSYTSNTEAFF. DNA of the CDR3: TGTGCCAGCAGTTATACATCGAACACTGAAGCTTTCTTT.